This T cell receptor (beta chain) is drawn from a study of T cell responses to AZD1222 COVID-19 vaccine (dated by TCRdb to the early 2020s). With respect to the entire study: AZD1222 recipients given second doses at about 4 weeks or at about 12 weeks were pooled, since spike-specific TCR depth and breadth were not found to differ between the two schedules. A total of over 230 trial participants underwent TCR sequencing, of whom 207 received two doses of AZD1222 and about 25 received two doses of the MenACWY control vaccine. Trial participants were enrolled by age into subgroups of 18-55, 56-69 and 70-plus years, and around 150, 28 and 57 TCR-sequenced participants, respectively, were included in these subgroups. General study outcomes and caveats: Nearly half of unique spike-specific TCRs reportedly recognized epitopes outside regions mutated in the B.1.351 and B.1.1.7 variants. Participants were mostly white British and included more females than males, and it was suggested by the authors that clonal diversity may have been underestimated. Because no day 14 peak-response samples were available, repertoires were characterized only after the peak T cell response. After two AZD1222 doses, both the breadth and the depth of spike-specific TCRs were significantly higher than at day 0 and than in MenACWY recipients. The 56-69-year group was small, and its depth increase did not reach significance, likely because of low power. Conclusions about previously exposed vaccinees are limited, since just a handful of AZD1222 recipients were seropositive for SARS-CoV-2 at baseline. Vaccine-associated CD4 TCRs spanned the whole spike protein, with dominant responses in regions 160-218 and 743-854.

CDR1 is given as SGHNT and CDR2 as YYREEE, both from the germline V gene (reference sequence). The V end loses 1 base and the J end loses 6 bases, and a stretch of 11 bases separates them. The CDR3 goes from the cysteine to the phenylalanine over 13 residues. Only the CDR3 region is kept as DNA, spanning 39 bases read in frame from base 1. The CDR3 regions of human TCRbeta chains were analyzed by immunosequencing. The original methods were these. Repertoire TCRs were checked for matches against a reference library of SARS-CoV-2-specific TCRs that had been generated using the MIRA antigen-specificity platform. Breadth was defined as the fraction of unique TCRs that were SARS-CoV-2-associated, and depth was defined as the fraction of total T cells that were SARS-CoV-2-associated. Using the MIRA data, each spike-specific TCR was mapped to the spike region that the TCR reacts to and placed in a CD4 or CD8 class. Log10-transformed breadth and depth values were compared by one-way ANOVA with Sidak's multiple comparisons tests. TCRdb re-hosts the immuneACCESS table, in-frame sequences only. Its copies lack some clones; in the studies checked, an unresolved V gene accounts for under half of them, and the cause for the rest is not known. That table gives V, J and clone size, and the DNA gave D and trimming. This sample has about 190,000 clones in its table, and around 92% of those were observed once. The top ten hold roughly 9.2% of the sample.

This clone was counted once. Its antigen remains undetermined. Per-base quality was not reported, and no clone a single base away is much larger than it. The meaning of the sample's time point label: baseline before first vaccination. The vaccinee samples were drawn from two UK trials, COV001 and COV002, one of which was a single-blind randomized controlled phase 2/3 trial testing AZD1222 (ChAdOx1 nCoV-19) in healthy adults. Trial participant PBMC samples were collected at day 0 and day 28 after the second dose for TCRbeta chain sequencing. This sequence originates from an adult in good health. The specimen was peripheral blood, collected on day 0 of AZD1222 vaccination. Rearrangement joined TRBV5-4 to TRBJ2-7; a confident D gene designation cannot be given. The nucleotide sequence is TGTGCCAGCAGCTTGTACGAGCCGTCCGAGCAGTACTTC. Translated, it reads CASSLYEPSEQYF. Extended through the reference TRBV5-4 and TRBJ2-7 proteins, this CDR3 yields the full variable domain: ETGVTQSPTHLIKTRGQQVTLRCSSQSGHNTVSWYQQALGQGPQFIFQYYREEENGRGNFPPRFSGLQFPNYSSELNVNALELDDSALYLCASSLYEPSEQYFGPGTRLTVT.